A selection of T cell receptor beta chains follows, all from one sample in a study of OX40 agonist ivuxolimab in advanced cancers. The method was immunoSEQ multiplex PCR; TCRdb's version includes in-frame clones alone and lacks a portion of them. In the table there are more than 45,000 clones, roughly nine tenths of which are singletons. This specimen consisted of CD4+ or CD8+ T cells sorted from blood, obtained in a trial of the OX40 agonist ivuxolimab. The receptor set was obtained from an adult with an advanced solid tumor such as melanoma, head and neck, liver or kidney cancer. The CDR3 runs from the conserved cysteine through the conserved F or W. Fields, in order: V gene, clone size, J gene, D gene, CDR3 protein, CDR3 DNA. A D gene is named only where the DNA matches it firmly. The listing skips clone size in some rows; elsewhere it reads once, few, many or a size class.

TRBV30	-	TRBJ2-2	-	CAWNTNTGELFF	TGTGCCTGGAACACGAACACCGGGGAGCTGTTTTTT
TRBV27	once	TRBJ1-5	-	CASSLSISGQNQPQHF	TGTGCCAGCAGTTTATCGATTTCTGGGCAGAATCAGCCCCAGCATTTT
TRBV28	-	TRBJ1-1	TRBD1	CASSSPRTGGVEAFF	TGTGCCAGCAGTTCCCCTCGGACAGGGGGCGTAGAAGCTTTCTTT
TRBV9	few	TRBJ2-2	-	CASSTNTGELFF	TGTGCCAGCAGCACAAACACCGGGGAGCTGTTTTTT
TRBV4-3	-	TRBJ2-1	TRBD2	CASSQAGTSSNNEQFF	TGCGCCAGCAGCCAGGCCGGGACTAGCTCTAACAATGAGCAGTTCTTC
TRBV7-3	-	TRBJ2-2	-	CASSLSGAGELFF	TGTGCCAGCAGTCTTTCCGGGGCCGGGGAGCTGTTTTTT
TRBV9	-	TRBJ1-2	-	CASSLDSVDGYTF	TGTGCCAGCAGCCTTGATAGTGTGGATGGCTACACCTTC
TRBV4-3	-	TRBJ2-1	TRBD2	CASSLGTSGGYNEQFF	TGCGCCAGCAGCCTAGGGACTAGCGGGGGTTACAATGAGCAGTTCTTC
TRBV28	-	TRBJ2-7	-	CATRDTGHEQYF	TGTGCCACCAGGGATACGGGCCACGAGCAGTACTTC
TRBV27	-	TRBJ1-5	-	CASSPHLRDPLRPQHF	TGTGCCAGCAGTCCGCACCTCCGGGACCCGCTTCGGCCCCAGCATTTT
TRBV4-1	once	TRBJ1-3	-	CASSQKPGQSSGNTIYF	TGCGCCAGCAGCCAAAAACCGGGCCAAAGCTCTGGAAACACCATATATTTT
TRBV7-9	-	TRBJ2-3	-	CASRAGHFTDTQYF	TGTGCCAGCAGAGCGGGACATTTCACAGATACGCAGTATTTT
TRBV7-9	-	TRBJ1-1	-	CASSLYGTEAFF	TGTGCCAGCAGCCTATACGGAACTGAAGCTTTCTTT
TRBV2	-	TRBJ2-7	TRBD2	CAISGLADDYEQYF	TGTGCCATCTCGGGACTAGCGGACGACTACGAGCAGTACTTC
TRBV30	-	TRBJ2-7	-	CAWSVADGYEQYF	TGTGCCTGGAGTGTCGCGGACGGCTACGAGCAGTACTTC
TRBV5-1	few	TRBJ1-1	TRBD1	CASSYGTVNTEAFF	TGCGCCAGCAGCTATGGGACAGTTAACACTGAAGCTTTCTTT
TRBV4-1	-	TRBJ1-1	TRBD1	CASSPSRDRRRKEAFF	TGCGCCAGCAGCCCTAGCCGGGACAGACGAAGAAAGGAAGCTTTCTTT
TRBV7-8	-	TRBJ1-6	-	CASSALHRERDSPLHF	TGTGCCAGCAGCGCCCTTCACAGGGAGAGGGATTCACCCCTCCACTTT
TRBV9	-	TRBJ1-6	-	CASSVEGLPLHF	TGTGCCAGCAGCGTAGAAGGGTTACCCCTCCACTTT
TRBV6-5	-	TRBJ1-1	-	CASSYSTANTEAFF	TGTGCCAGCAGTTACTCTACAGCCAACACTGAAGCTTTCTTT
TRBV2	-	TRBJ1-4	TRBD1	CASRPQGAREKLFF	TGTGCCAGCAGGCCCCAGGGGGCGCGAGAAAAACTGTTTTTT
TRBV19	-	TRBJ2-2	-	CASSIAGGDTGELFF	TGTGCCAGTAGTATAGCGGGCGGGGACACCGGGGAGCTGTTTTTT
TRBV30	-	TRBJ1-1	TRBD1	CAWSDRGGTEAFF	TGTGCCTGGAGCGACAGGGGAGGTACTGAAGCTTTCTTT
TRBV4-1	-	TRBJ2-5	TRBD2	CASSQDVAGDEETQYF	TGCGCCAGCAGCCAAGATGTAGCGGGAGACGAAGAGACCCAGTACTTC
TRBV4-1	once	TRBJ2-3	-	CASSQGALLTDTQYF	TGCGCCAGCAGCCAAGGTGCCCTCCTCACAGATACGCAGTATTTT
TRBV5-4	-	TRBJ2-1	-	CASSLSNEQFF	TGTGCCAGCAGCTTGTCCAATGAGCAGTTCTTC
TRBV7-2	few	TRBJ2-5	-	CASSSSRETQYF	TGTGCCAGCAGCTCTTCGCGCGAGACCCAGTACTTC
TRBV7-6	-	TRBJ2-3	TRBD2	CASSSYPSGRAADTQYF	TGTGCCAGCAGCTCCTACCCTAGCGGGAGGGCCGCAGATACGCAGTATTTT
TRBV7-3	-	TRBJ2-3	TRBD1	CASSQGQGILTDTQYF	TGTGCCAGCAGCCAGGGACAGGGGATCCTCACAGATACGCAGTATTTT
TRBV10-3	-	TRBJ2-1	TRBD2	CAISESGLEGDNEQFF	TGTGCCATCAGTGAGTCGGGACTAGAGGGTGACAATGAGCAGTTCTTC
TRBV4-3	-	TRBJ2-1	-	CASSVAPYNEQFF	TGCGCCAGCAGCGTAGCTCCCTACAATGAGCAGTTCTTC
TRBV4-1	-	TRBJ1-1	-	CASSPQGRGNTEAFF	TGCGCCAGCAGCCCTCAGGGTAGGGGGAACACTGAAGCTTTCTTT